This passage covers 10 T cell receptor beta chains from one sample sequenced in a study of OX40 agonist ivuxolimab in advanced cancers. Sequencing was performed with immunoSEQ multiplex PCR; in TCRdb, only in-frame clones are kept and a portion is missing. The sample includes around 100,000 clones, 70% to 90% of them seen just once. Specimen: CD4+ or CD8+ T cells sorted from blood, collected in a trial of the OX40 agonist ivuxolimab. These receptors all come from an adult with an advanced solid tumor such as melanoma, head and neck, liver or kidney cancer.

This sequence joins TRBV10-1 and TRBJ2-1; maybe TRBD2 (5 bases). The germline gives CDR1 WNHNN, CDR2 SYGVQD (reference sequence). Between the trimmed V and J ends, which lost 2 bases and 0 bases, there was a span of 11 bases. The CDR3 totals 16 residues. The CDR3, as DNA: TGCGCCAGCAGTGAGGGAGGTGGGAGCTCCTACAATGAGCAGTTCTTC. It specifies CASSEGGGSSYNEQFF.

The V gene is TRBV25-1, the J gene TRBJ1-2; no reliable D call. V was trimmed by 5 bases and J by 8 bases, leaving 9 bases between them. The CDR3 is 11 residues long. Germline assignment: CDR1 MGHDK and CDR2 SYGVNS. The CDR3 loop reads CASSYLKGYTF. Written as DNA, the CDR3 is TGTGCCAGCAGTTACCTTAAAGGCTACACCTTC.

The rearrangement uses TRBV11-2 and TRBJ2-2; D gene ambiguous. V lost 5 bases and J lost 0, with 13 bases in between. CDR1 SGHAT and CDR2 FQNNGV come from the germline V gene. CDR3 length equals 16 residues. This CDR3 is CASSVRRQANTGELFF. CDR3 DNA sequence: TGTGCCAGCAGCGTTCGACGGCAGGCGAACACCGGGGAGCTGTTTTTT.

The genes are TRBV28 and TRBJ1-4; D might be TRBD1 (6 bases). The V and J ends lost 8 bases and 10 bases respectively, with 23 bases between them. The CDR3 is 15 amino acids. Germline-derived CDR1 and CDR2 are MDHEN and SYDVKM. CDR3 sequence (DNA): TGTGCCAGCCAGCGGATGGGGGCCGGAGGGCGAAAACTGTTTTTT. It yields the protein CASQRMGAGGRKLFF.

The V call is TRBV11-3, the J call TRBJ2-5; a possible D gene is TRBD2 (5 bases). The V gene lost 5 bases and the J gene lost 4 bases, with 11 bases spanning the gap. The germline V gene encodes CDR1 SGHNT and CDR2 YENEEA. This CDR3 contains 13 residues. The CDR3, as DNA: TGTGCCAGCAGCGGTACTCGGGGAGAGACCCAGTACTTC. Amino acids: CASSGTRGETQYF. Supplemented by reference TRBV11-3 and TRBJ2-5, the full variable domain reads EAGVVQSPRYKIIEKKQPVAFWCNPISGHNTLYWYLQNLGQGPELLIRYENEEAVDDSQLPKDRFSAERLKGVDSTLKIQPAELGDSAVYLCASSGTRGETQYFGPGTRLLVL.

As regards this clone: Distinct nucleotide sequences in the sample also encode this CDR3. The chain uses TRBV9 and TRBJ1-1; D perhaps matches TRBD1 (5 bases). Germline CDR1 SGDLS, CDR2 YYNGEE. The CDR3 totals 13 residues. V was clipped by 0 bases and J by 8 bases, with 11 bases between them. CDR3 sequence reads: CASSVGGWGEAFF. For the CDR3, the DNA is TGTGCCAGCAGCGTAGGAGGGTGGGGGGAAGCTTTCTTT.

The rearrangement links TRBV27 to TRBJ2-4; D could derive from TRBD1 or TRBD2 (5 bases each). CDR3 length: 16 residues. Germline V lookup: CDR1 MNHEY, CDR2 SMNVEV (reference sequence). Trimming stripped 5 bases from V and 0 bases from J, with 14 bases between. The CDR3 here is CASSPGALLAKNIQYF. The CDR3 region has the DNA TGTGCCAGCAGTCCCGGGGCTCTGCTAGCCAAAAACATTCAGTACTTC.

This sequence joins TRBV28 and TRBJ2-3, with D perhaps assigned TRBD1 or TRBD2 (5 bases each). Per the germline V gene, CDR1 is MDHEN and CDR2 is SYDVKM. Trimming shortened V by 8 bases and J by 1 base, and 16 bases separated the two germline ends. The CDR3 spans 15 residues. Written as DNA, the CDR3 is TGTGCCAGCTCGGGGCCGGGTTTAGGCACAGATACGCAGTATTTT. Its protein is CASSGPGLGTDTQYF.

The CDR3 is CASSPDRREYEQYF. CDR3 coding DNA: TGTGCCAGCAGCCCGGACCGGCGAGAATACGAGCAGTACTTC. V usage is TRBV5-4 and J usage is TRBJ2-5, with D hard to call. Near its end, the DNA agrees better with TRBJ2-7, so the J call may be wrong. The CDR3 extends over 14 amino acids. Per germline, CDR1 SGHNT and CDR2 YYREEE (reference sequence).

This clone occurred a few times. V and J are TRBV7-9 and TRBJ1-6, with a weak D call TRBD1 (5 bases). Trimming stripped 5 bases from V and 9 bases from J, with 17 bases between. Germline CDR1 reads SEHNR; CDR2 reads FQNEAQ (reference sequence). CDR3 length: 15 amino acids. DNA of the CDR3: TGTGCCAGCAGCACCCAGGGAGGGGTTGGTTCACCCCTCCACTTT. It specifies CASSTQGGVGSPLHF.